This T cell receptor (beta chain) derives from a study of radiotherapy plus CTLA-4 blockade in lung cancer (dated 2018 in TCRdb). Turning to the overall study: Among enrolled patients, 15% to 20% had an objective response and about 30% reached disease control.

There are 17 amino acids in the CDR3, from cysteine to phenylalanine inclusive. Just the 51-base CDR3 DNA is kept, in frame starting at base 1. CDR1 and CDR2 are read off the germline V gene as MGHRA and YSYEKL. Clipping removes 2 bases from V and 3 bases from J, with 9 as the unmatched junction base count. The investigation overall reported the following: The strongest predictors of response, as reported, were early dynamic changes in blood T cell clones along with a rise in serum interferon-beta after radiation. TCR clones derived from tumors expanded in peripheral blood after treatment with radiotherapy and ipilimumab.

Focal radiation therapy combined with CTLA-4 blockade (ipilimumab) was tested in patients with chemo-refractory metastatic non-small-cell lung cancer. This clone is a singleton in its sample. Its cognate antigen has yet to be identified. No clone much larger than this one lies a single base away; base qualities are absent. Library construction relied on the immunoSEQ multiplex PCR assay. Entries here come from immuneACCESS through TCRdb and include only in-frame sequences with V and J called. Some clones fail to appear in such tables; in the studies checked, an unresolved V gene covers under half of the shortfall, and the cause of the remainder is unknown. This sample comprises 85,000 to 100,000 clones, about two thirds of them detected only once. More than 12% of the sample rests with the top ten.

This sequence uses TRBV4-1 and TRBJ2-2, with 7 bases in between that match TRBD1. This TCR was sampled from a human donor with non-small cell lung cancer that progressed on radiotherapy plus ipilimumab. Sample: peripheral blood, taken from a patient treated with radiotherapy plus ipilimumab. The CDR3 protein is CASSQNRGYEDTGELFF. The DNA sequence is TGCGCCAGCAGCCAAAACAGGGGATATGAGGACACCGGGGAGCTGTTTTTT.